These T cell receptor beta chains were read from a single sample in a study of shared T cell receptors in the human thymus. Clones were sequenced by immunoSEQ multiplex PCR, and TCRdb holds only the in-frame ones, with some missing. The sample includes about 610,000 clones, approximately 88% of them seen just once. Another study also made use of these data, one on human thymus T cells.

Sample: thymocytes. These receptors were taken from a boy under two years old with a congenital heart defect. The conserved cysteine and the conserved F or W are not part of the CDR3 here.

j_gene	v_gene	CDR3aa
TRBJ2-3	TRBV12-5	ASCRGGGTDTQY
TRBJ2-3	TRBV5-4	ASSLGASAVLDTQY
TRBJ2-5	TRBV5-4	ASRTYRGVSETQY
TRBJ1-2	TRBV6-6	ASSYNRGQEGYGYT
TRBJ2-3	TRBV6-1	ASSELGGSGSGGGTDTQY
TRBJ2-2	TRBV4-1	ASSPPRRVGYLF
TRBJ1-3	TRBV5-4	ASSRRNSGNTIY
TRBJ2-3	TRBV2	ASSPTGGRSDTQY
TRBJ2-7	TRBV4-1	ASSQPGQGAHEQY
TRBJ2-3	TRBV14	ASSQLDRQPPGTDTQY
TRBJ2-1	TRBV27	ASSSGLAGYYNEQF
TRBJ1-5	TRBV2	ASSAGYSNQPQH
TRBJ1-2	TRBV28	ASSRTGDYGYT
TRBJ2-7	TRBV14	ASSQDWATSGSGEQY
TRBJ2-5	TRBV9	ASSVSGQGAQETQY
TRBJ2-3	TRBV25-1	ASSELAGERDNTDTQY
TRBJ1-1	TRBV25-1	ASKGGKGETEAF
TRBJ1-1	TRBV2	ASRAKGRDRGFGTEAF
TRBJ1-2	TRBV19	ASSRDRDDRYT
TRBJ2-5	TRBV23-1	ASSQSDRGGETQY
TRBJ2-1	TRBV6-4	ASSVEGQGVEQF
-	TRBV5-6	ASSLRGQGTSYEQY